What follows are 14 T cell receptor beta chains derived from one specimen sequenced in a study of cytomegalovirus exposure and HLA in healthy donors. Amplification used 60 Vbeta primers and 13 Jbeta primers. The table came from immunoSEQ multiplex PCR; TCRdb's copy has only in-frame clones and leaves some out. The table records tens of thousands of clones, around 79% of them present only once. The specimen was PBMCs. Receptors originate from a male donor in good health and CMV-seropositive.

This clone was seen a few times. The gene calls are TRBV4-1 and TRBJ1-1, with 9 bases that match TRBD1. V lost 0 bases and J lost 7; bases outside the gene matches: 6. The length of the CDR3 is 15 residues. Germline assignment: CDR1 MGHRA and CDR2 YSYEKL. DNA of the CDR3: TGCGCCAGCAGCCAAGAATATAGGACAGGGGATGAAGCTTTCTTT. As protein: CASSQEYRTGDEAFF.

The CDR3 sequence is CASSNRKETQYF. The CDR3 nucleotides read TGTGCCAGTAGCAACAGGAAAGAGACCCAGTACTTC. This chain connects TRBV19 to TRBJ2-5, with a weak D call TRBD1 (5 bases). The CDR3 runs to 12 residues. CDR1 LNHDA and CDR2 SQIVND come from the germline V gene (reference sequence). V lost 6 bases to trimming and J lost 3 bases, with 8 bases between them.

The chain combines TRBV5-4 with TRBJ2-7, with 9 bases identical to TRBD1. The V gene's germline CDR1 is SGHNT and CDR2 YYREEE (reference sequence). The CDR3 totals 15 residues. J lost 3 bases, V lost 0 bases, and 4 bases had no gene match. CDR3 DNA sequence: TGTGCCAGCAGCTTGGGCGGGACAGGGATCTACGAGCAGTACTTC. It specifies CASSLGGTGIYEQYF.

The chain employs TRBV30 and TRBJ2-7, with unresolved D. This CDR3 comprises 11 residues. Trimming stripped 0 bases from V and 4 bases from J, with 4 bases between. Germline loops: CDR1 GTSNPN, CDR2 SVGIG (reference sequence). The DNA of the CDR3 is TGTGCCTGGAGTGTATCTTACGAGCAGTACTTC. It yields the protein CAWSVSYEQYF.

This chain joins TRBV19 and TRBJ2-1; tentative D call: TRBD2 (5 bases). CDR1 is LNHDA and CDR2 is SQIVND in the germline V gene (reference sequence). The CDR3 has 13 residues. V shed 11 bases and J shed 3 bases, with 14 bases lying between them. CDR3 sequence (DNA): TGTGCCTCCGCCACGGCGGGCTACAATGAGCAGTTCTTC. Residues: CASATAGYNEQFF.

This chain joins TRBV6-6 and TRBJ2-2, with TRBD1 matching over 10 bases. Germline CDR1 and CDR2: MNHNY and SVGAGI (reference sequence). With 5 bases clipped from V and 7 bases from J, the junction kept 4 bases outside the gene matches. The CDR3 spans 14 residues. CDR3 sequence (DNA): TGTGCCAGCAGTGACTGGACAGGGGGCGGGGAGCTGTTTTTT. Translated, it gives CASSDWTGGGELFF.

A single count supports this clone. The chain links TRBV28 to TRBJ2-1; TRBD2 agrees at 7 bases. The CDR3 covers 19 residues. J was trimmed by 2 bases and V by 7 bases; bases with no gene match: 20. Germline CDR1 and CDR2: MDHEN and SYDVKM. CDR3 DNA sequence: TGTGCCAGCAAAGGGCCAGCGGGACCCTTGCTTACTCCCTACAATGAGCAGTTCTTC. It codes for CASKGPAGPLLTPYNEQFF.

The rearrangement uses TRBV27 and TRBJ2-7; 7 bases agree with TRBD1. Germline V lookup: CDR1 MNHEY, CDR2 SMNVEV (reference sequence). The CDR3 contains 13 residues. V dropped 4 bases and J dropped 6; count of bases not matched to a gene: 6. DNA of the CDR3: TGTGCCAGCAGTTGGACAGGACCAGGCGAGCAGTACTTC. Protein: CASSWTGPGEQYF.

The CDR3 protein is CASSFALQGETQYF. The CDR3 bases are TGTGCCAGCAGCTTCGCCCTCCAGGGGGAGACCCAGTACTTC. The chain recombines TRBV11-2 with TRBJ2-5, with D tentatively TRBD1 (6 bases). The CDR3 has 14 amino acids. CDR1 is SGHAT, CDR2 FQNNGV, per germline. V was shortened by 3 bases and J by 5 bases, with 13 bases between the two germline ends.

CDR3 DNA sequence: TGTGCCAGCTCATTGACTAGCGGGGGATACGAGCAGTACTTC. This translates into CASSLTSGGYEQYF. The chain couples TRBV6-1 to TRBJ2-7; 12 bases are a match to TRBD2. The CDR3 contains 14 residues. Germline CDR1 and CDR2: MNHNS and SASEGT. V trimming: 8 bases; J trimming: 4 bases; junction bases outside the gene matches: 6.

The table lists this clone with a few counts. CDR3 in DNA: TGTGCCAGTACGGACAGTCCAACTGGGGCCAACGTCCTGACTTTC. This codes for CASTDSPTGANVLTF. The chain carries TRBV5-6 and TRBJ2-6, with D perhaps TRBD1 (6 bases). The CDR3 covers 15 residues. Looked up from germline, CDR1 is SGHDT and CDR2 is YYEEEE. V was shortened by 8 bases and J by 2 bases, with 14 bases between the two germline ends.

A note on this clone: A junction end diverges from the germline sequence, so it may reflect a read error. The V gene is TRBV5-4, the J gene TRBJ2-7, with 7 bases identical to TRBD1. The CDR3 runs to 12 residues. Germline CDR1 SGHNT, CDR2 YYREEE (reference sequence). Here the CDR3 DNA reads TGTGCCAGCAGGGCCAGTAGTGGGGACAGCGTCTTC. It specifies CASRASSGDSVF.

A remark on this clone: The same CDR3 also results from other DNA sequences found in this sample. V is TRBV18 and J is TRBJ1-1; D remains ambiguous. The CDR3 sequence is 11 residues long. The V end lost 2 bases, the J end lost 7 bases, and 5 bases lay between the germline ends. The germline V gene has CDR1 KGHSH and CDR2 LQKENI. The CDR3 protein is CASSPGGEAFF. CDR3 coding DNA: TGTGCCAGCTCACCAGGCGGTGAAGCTTTCTTT.

About this clone itself: This same CDR3 is encoded by further DNA sequences in the sample. CDR3 amino acids: CASSLAGAGSQPQHF. CDR3 bases: TGTGCCAGCAGCTTGGCAGGGGCAGGTAGTCAGCCCCAGCATTTT. The rearrangement uses TRBV5-8 and TRBJ1-5; a possible D gene is TRBD1 (6 bases). In germline, CDR1 is SGHTS, CDR2 YDEGEE. Deletions cut 0 bases from V and 6 bases from J, with 13 bases between. This CDR3 spans 15 amino acids.